Listed below are T cell receptor beta chains from one sample, sequenced in a study of patients and donors after allogeneic stem cell transplantation. Each CDR3 protein is one row after TCRdb ran MiXCR on the RT-PCR reads. The sample shows 70,000 to 95,000 distinct CDR3 sequences, approximately 5% of them seen only once. Input material: blood, either unsorted or a sorted T cell fraction (not recorded which). The source is a human donor who was either an allogeneic HSCT recipient or a stem cell or donor lymphocyte infusion donor (not recorded which). It is not recorded whose cells these are; they may come from a transplant donor. CDR3s leave out the opening cysteine and the closing phenylalanine or tryptophan. Fields, in order: J gene, D gene, V gene, CDR3 protein. The D gene is left open where the match is weak.

J: TRBJ1-2; D: TRBD1; V: TRBV15; CDR3: ATSREGGDYGYT
J: TRBJ2-7; D: TRBD1; V: TRBV6-1; CDR3: ASSPPGQGAREQY
J: TRBJ1-2; D: .; V: TRBV20-1; CDR3: SARSGSTNYGYT
J: TRBJ2-1; D: .; V: TRBV15; CDR3: ATSRDFNPDSIQF
J: TRBJ2-5; D: TRBD2; V: TRBV11-3; CDR3: ASSSGSGGFETQY
J: TRBJ2-3; D: .; V: TRBV18; CDR3: ASSPDRSTDTQY
J: TRBJ2-1; D: TRBD2; V: TRBV30; CDR3: AWSVAGGASYNEQF
J: TRBJ1-1; D: .; V: TRBV19; CDR3: ASSDTGLGTEAF
J: TRBJ2-2; D: .; V: TRBV5-6; CDR3: ASSLLTGELF
J: TRBJ2-2; D: .; V: TRBV2; CDR3: ASTEGGGNTGELF
J: TRBJ1-1; D: .; V: TRBV18; CDR3: ASSPVDTNTEAF
J: TRBJ1-1; D: .; V: TRBV18; CDR3: ASSPSPTSNTEAF
J: TRBJ1-5; D: .; V: TRBV7-9; CDR3: ASSLDSTGNQPQH
J: TRBJ2-5; D: .; V: TRBV5-4; CDR3: ASRDGGVNQETQY
J: TRBJ1-4; D: .; V: TRBV3-1; CDR3: ASSQDREKLF
J: TRBJ2-1; D: .; V: TRBV2; CDR3: ASSDLGSYNEQF
J: TRBJ2-5; D: TRBD2; V: TRBV2; CDR3: ASIGGGSQETQY
J: TRBJ1-1; D: .; V: TRBV6-1; CDR3: ASRSLTGARRYTEAF
J: TRBJ2-2; D: .; V: TRBV9; CDR3: ASSVGPNTGELF
J: TRBJ1-3; D: .; V: TRBV12-3/TRBV12-4; CDR3: ASSRLRSGNTIY
J: TRBJ1-6; D: TRBD1; V: TRBV19; CDR3: ASSIVGGTGNSPLH
J: TRBJ2-1; D: .; V: TRBV7-2; CDR3: ASSLNSYNEQF
J: TRBJ1-1; D: TRBD1; V: TRBV9; CDR3: ASSGTGLNTEAF
J: TRBJ1-2; D: TRBD1; V: TRBV4-2; CDR3: ASSQEYTGDYGYT
J: TRBJ1-3; D: .; V: TRBV19; CDR3: ASSIAAGARSGNTIY
J: TRBJ2-2; D: TRBD1; V: TRBV5-4; CDR3: ASSLGTGGVTGELF
J: TRBJ1-6; D: .; V: TRBV27; CDR3: ASRFSGTRISPLH
J: TRBJ2-7; D: .; V: TRBV7-9; CDR3: ASSLQSYEQY
J: TRBJ2-1; D: .; V: TRBV5-5; CDR3: ASSPRGSGPGQQF
J: TRBJ1-2; D: TRBD1; V: TRBV7-6; CDR3: ASSLAQTGFGNYGYT
J: TRBJ2-2; D: TRBD2; V: TRBV14; CDR3: ASSLGTSLSTGELF
J: TRBJ1-5; D: .; V: TRBV10-2; CDR3: ASSSQGNQPQH
J: TRBJ2-7; D: .; V: TRBV28; CDR3: ASSFPGPKTYEQY
J: TRBJ2-3; D: TRBD1; V: TRBV2; CDR3: ASSRDRGPGDTQY
J: TRBJ2-2; D: .; V: TRBV4-2; CDR3: ASSQEGARAGELF
J: TRBJ2-3; D: .; V: TRBV19; CDR3: ASSMSHPGGDTQY
J: TRBJ2-3; D: .; V: TRBV5-1; CDR3: ASSRRGGASGTDTQY
J: TRBJ2-5; D: .; V: TRBV7-9; CDR3: ASSSTTGFQETQY
J: TRBJ2-1; D: TRBD1; V: TRBV2; CDR3: ASSEDRGFRRNEQF
J: TRBJ1-5; D: .; V: TRBV12-3/TRBV12-4; CDR3: ASSLVPGPDRASTLNQPQH
J: TRBJ2-3; D: TRBD2; V: TRBV12-3/TRBV12-4; CDR3: ASSSTSPSTDTQY
J: TRBJ1-4; D: .; V: TRBV14; CDR3: ASSRISFTNEKLF
J: TRBJ2-3; D: TRBD1; V: TRBV18; CDR3: ASSRGTGEDTQY
J: TRBJ1-6; D: .; V: TRBV6-1; CDR3: ASSLDMSNSPLH
J: TRBJ2-7; D: .; V: TRBV18; CDR3: ASSPVSANYEQY
J: TRBJ1-4; D: .; V: TRBV5-1; CDR3: ASRGGQGTFATNEKTVF
J: TRBJ2-6; D: .; V: TRBV24-1; CDR3: ATSMQGKPPGANVLT
J: TRBJ2-7; D: .; V: TRBV7-9; CDR3: ASSLIVSDEQY
J: TRBJ1-1; D: .; V: TRBV28; CDR3: ASRGQGLNTEAF
J: TRBJ1-1; D: TRBD1; V: TRBV19; CDR3: ASSMDRGNTEAF
J: TRBJ1-2; D: .; V: TRBV27; CDR3: ASRSRTAYNGYT
J: TRBJ2-7; D: .; V: TRBV7-2; CDR3: ASSLVGGPTYEQY
J: TRBJ2-1; D: .; V: TRBV5-4; CDR3: ASSRGHNEQF
J: TRBJ2-3; D: .; V: TRBV7-9; CDR3: ASSLQGISTDTQY